Following are 23 T cell receptor beta chains from one sample sequenced in a study of patients and donors after allogeneic stem cell transplantation. Each CDR3 protein is one row after TCRdb ran MiXCR on the RT-PCR reads. The sample shows approximately 170,000 distinct CDR3 sequences, approximately 30% of them seen only once. The sequenced sample consisted of blood, either unsorted or a sorted T cell fraction (not recorded which). The receptors were sampled from a human donor who was either an allogeneic HSCT recipient or a stem cell or donor lymphocyte infusion donor (not recorded which). It is not recorded whose cells these are; they may come from a transplant donor.

The CDR3: CASSGQGAVYSNQPQHF. The CDR3 nucleotides read TGTGCCAGCTCAGGCCAGGGGGCCGTTTATAGCAATCAGCCCCAGCATTTT. The chain recombines TRBV18 with TRBJ1-5; 8 nucleotides line up with TRBD1. Germline lookup yields CDR1 KGHSH and CDR2 LQKENI. The CDR3 runs 17 residues. Germline trimming cut 5 bases from V and 0 bases from J; bases unmatched to any gene: 9.

There are a few counts of this clonotype. This chain uses TRBV5-1 with TRBJ2-7; 10 bases line up with TRBD2. V dropped 4 bases and J dropped 6; count of bases not matched to a gene: 7. The CDR3 is 14 amino acids. Germline-derived CDR1 and CDR2 are SGHRS and YFSETQ. CDR3 sequence (DNA): TGCGCCAGCAGCGCCGGGACTAGCGAGTTCGAGCAGTACTTC. It codes for CASSAGTSEFEQYF.

The chain links TRBV7-6 to TRBJ2-1; D not resolved. Germline V gene data show CDR1 as SGHVS and CDR2 as FNYEAQ. V was clipped by 0 bases and J by 0 bases, with 12 bases between them. The CDR3 sequence is 17 residues long. CDR3 sequence: CASSLAGKTDSYNEQFF. Here the CDR3 DNA reads TGTGCCAGCAGCTTAGCGGGTAAGACCGACTCCTACAATGAGCAGTTCTTC.

This clonotype was counted between two and nine times. The CDR3 here is CASSSRTSSESNQPQHF. The CDR3 nucleotides read TGTGCCAGCAGTTCTAGGACGTCCTCTGAATCCAATCAGCCCCAGCATTTT. The rearrangement uses TRBV12-3 or TRBV12-4 and TRBJ1-5; D gene uncertain. The CDR3 consists of 17 residues. The V gene lost 4 bases and the J gene lost 3 bases, with 19 bases spanning the gap.

This clonotype has just a few counts. CDR3 in DNA: TGTGCCTGGGGCACCAGGGGGTTTAACACTGAAGCTTTCTTT. It yields the protein CAWGTRGFNTEAFF. The chain carries TRBV30 and TRBJ1-1; TRBD1 agrees at 7 bases. The V and J ends lost 5 bases and 2 bases, in that order; junction bases with no gene match: 8. Per germline, CDR1 GTSNPN and CDR2 SVGIG (reference sequence). The CDR3 spans 14 residues.

This clonotype was counted only a few times. The chain is built from TRBV5-1 and TRBJ1-4; a possible D gene is TRBD1 (6 bases). The CDR3 runs to 15 residues. CDR1 and CDR2 from the germline V gene are SGHRS and YFSETQ. V dropped 4 bases and J dropped 12 bases, with 22 bases sitting between them. The DNA for the CDR3 is TGCGCCAGCAGCACCCAGACGGCCAGGGGCCAAGAACTGTTTTTT. It codes for CASSTQTARGQELFF.

The rearrangement links TRBV29-1 to TRBJ2-7; 7 bases map to TRBD1. With V trimmed by 3 bases and J by 0 bases, 8 bases remained unmatched. CDR3 length: 15 amino acids. Germline values: CDR1 SQVTM, CDR2 ANQGSEA. The CDR3 spells CSVDTGTADSYEQYF. CDR3 coding DNA: TGCAGCGTTGACACCGGGACAGCCGACTCCTACGAGCAGTACTTC.

This chain links TRBV6-6 with TRBJ1-4; D is unclear. The CDR3 is 13 residues long. Trimming removed 7 bases from V and 8 bases from J, with 14 bases in between. CDR1 is MNHNY, CDR2 SVGAGI, per germline (reference sequence). The CDR3 DNA is TGTGCCAGCACCCCAACGGTAGGGGAAAAACTGTTTTTT. Translating it yields CASTPTVGEKLFF.

V usage is TRBV28 and J usage is TRBJ2-5, with TRBD2 identical over 9 bases. V shed 2 bases and J 2 bases; nucleotides not matched to a gene: 3. CDR3 size: 15 residues. Per germline, CDR1 MDHEN and CDR2 SYDVKM. The CDR3 region is CASSLLAGLQETQYF. DNA for the CDR3: TGTGCCAGCAGTTTACTAGCGGGACTACAAGAGACCCAGTACTTC.

This clonotype was counted between two and nine times. J is TRBJ2-7 and V is TRBV6-6, with D possibly matching TRBD1 (6 bases). The V gene lost 7 bases and the J gene lost 5 bases, with 12 bases spanning the gap. This CDR3 has 12 residues. Germline values: CDR1 MNHNY, CDR2 SVGAGI (reference sequence). For the CDR3, the DNA is TGTGCCAGCAACTTCCGGGACAACGAGCAGTACTTC. This sequence encodes CASNFRDNEQYF.

The V call is TRBV24-1, the J call TRBJ2-1, with 7 bases aligning to TRBD2. CDR1 and CDR2 (germline): KGHDR, SFDVKD. The CDR3 spans 14 residues. Trimming at V came to 6 bases and at J to 3 bases, leaving 4 bases not matched to a gene. CDR3 bases: TGTGCCACCAGTCCTACGGGAGGCTACAATGAGCAGTTCTTC. Translated: CATSPTGGYNEQFF.

The table lists this clonotype with a few counts. This rearrangement joins TRBV3-1 to TRBJ2-1; D is possibly TRBD1 (6 bases). The V gene lost 3 bases and the J gene lost 6 bases, with 9 bases spanning the gap. CDR3 length equals 13 residues. Germline CDR1 LGHDT, CDR2 YNNKEL (reference sequence). The CDR3: CASSHEGVNEQFF. The CDR3 bases are TGTGCCAGCAGCCATGAGGGGGTCAATGAGCAGTTCTTC.

Notes on this clonotype: A read error is possible here, since a much larger clone lies one base away. No DNA is shown, since the ends of the CDR3 on it are uncertain; the CDR3 is the one TCRdb lists. This sequence joins TRBV12-3 or TRBV12-4 and TRBJ1-2. The CDR3 has 13 amino acids, counting both end residues. The CDR3 loop reads CAVRGGRYYGCTF.

The chain carries TRBV5-1 and TRBJ2-1; no clear D gene. The CDR3 contains 17 residues. CDR1 SGHRS and CDR2 YFSETQ come from the germline V gene. V was shortened by 4 bases and J by 4 bases, with 21 bases between the two germline ends. The CDR3 DNA is TGCGCCAGCAGCCAGTACAGCCTCCCCGACGCTTACAATGAGCAGTTCTTC. Translating it yields CASSQYSLPDAYNEQFF.

Written as DNA, the CDR3 is TGTGCCATCAGTTTCGCGGGGATCGAGCAGTACTTC. Protein sequence: CAISFAGIEQYF. This chain links TRBV10-3 with TRBJ2-7; D might be TRBD2 (6 bases). The CDR3 totals 12 residues. Between the trimmed V and J ends, which lost 5 bases and 6 bases, there was a span of 11 bases. Germline V lookup: CDR1 ENHRY, CDR2 SYGVKD.

This clonotype was seen a handful of times. The V gene is TRBV12-3 or TRBV12-4, the J gene TRBJ2-1; 8 bases line up with TRBD2. This CDR3 contains 14 residues. V was clipped by 10 bases and J by 9 bases; unmatched bases: 14. The CDR3, as DNA: TGTGCCACCTGTTCCGGGACTAGAGCAAGTGAGCAGTTCTTC. Its protein is CATCSGTRASEQFF.

This clonotype occurred a few times. The J gene is TRBJ2-3, the V gene TRBV7-2; tentative D call: TRBD1 (5 bases). Germline CDR1 and CDR2: SGHTA and FQGNSA. V was clipped by 7 bases and J by 2 bases, with 13 bases between them. The CDR3 is 14 amino acids. Here the CDR3 reads CASTIVGATDTQYF. The CDR3 DNA reads as TGTGCCAGCACCATAGTAGGGGCCACAGATACGCAGTATTTT.

CDR3 protein: CASSSVSSYNEQFF. The CDR3 region has the DNA TGTGCCAGCAGTTCCGTAAGCTCCTACAATGAGCAGTTCTTC. The chain has TRBV28 and TRBJ2-1; D unclear. The CDR3 length is 14 residues. Looked up from germline, CDR1 is MDHEN and CDR2 is SYDVKM. Trimming took off 4 bases at V and 0 bases at J, with 7 bases between the two ends.

V gene TRBV6-2 or TRBV6-3 combines with J gene TRBJ2-7; weak D call: TRBD2 (6 bases). This CDR3 spans 14 amino acids. Germline CDR1 MNHEY, CDR2 SVGEGT. Trimming left V 4 bases short and J 3 bases short, with 13 bases between. CDR3 protein: CASSSPGTHYEQYF. CDR3 coding DNA: TGTGCCAGCAGTTCTCCCGGGACTCACTACGAGCAGTACTTC.

This clonotype turned up a few times. The V and J genes are TRBV7-2 and TRBJ2-3; 7 bases align to TRBD2. This CDR3 spans 15 amino acids. Germline V gives CDR1 SGHTA, CDR2 FQGNSA. The V segment lost 2 bases and the J segment 2 bases; nucleotides outside the gene matches: 4. The CDR3, as DNA: TGTGCCAGCAGCTTATTAGCGGGCGCCACAGATACGCAGTATTTT. This sequence encodes CASSLLAGATDTQYF.

The chain links TRBV4-3 to TRBJ2-1; D gene unclear. Trimming removed 5 bases at V and 0 bases at J, with 11 bases between. The CDR3 has 15 residues. CDR1 is LGHNA, CDR2 YSLEER, per germline. The CDR3 spells CASSSGLSSYNEQFF. For the CDR3, the DNA is TGCGCCAGCAGCAGTGGCCTAAGCTCCTACAATGAGCAGTTCTTC.

This clonotype was seen more than once but under ten times. This chain uses TRBV7-2 with TRBJ2-1, with TRBD1 matching over 7 bases. CDR3 length equals 16 residues. J was trimmed by 0 bases and V by 5 bases; bases with no gene match: 7. Germline V gene data show CDR1 as SGHTA and CDR2 as FQGNSA. CDR3 coding DNA: TGTGCCAGCAGCCCCCGGACAGGCATCTCCTACAATGAGCAGTTCTTC. Translated: CASSPRTGISYNEQFF.

The table lists this clonotype with many counts. The rearrangement links TRBV29-1 to TRBJ2-5; D is ambiguous. From germline, CDR1 is SQVTM and CDR2 ANQGSEA. Trimming took off 2 bases at V and 5 bases at J, with 9 bases between the two ends. The CDR3 extends over 12 amino acids. For the CDR3, the DNA is TGCAGCGTTGAAAGGGTCCGGGAGACCCAGTACTTC. Translation: CSVERVRETQYF.